Presented here are 21 T cell receptor beta chains from one specimen sequenced in a study of control samples from healthy donors and cancer patients. Repertoires were generated with immunoSEQ multiplex PCR, while TCRdb's copy carries only in-frame clones and drops some. The sample has under 200,000 clones, 93% seen once. Material for sequencing was blood. These receptors were obtained from a woman aged 60-70 years in good health.

V and J are TRBV14 and TRBJ1-4; D not certain. In germline, CDR1 is SGHDN, CDR2 FVKESK. Trimming stripped 1 base from V and 2 bases from J, with 11 bases between. This CDR3 has 16 residues. The CDR3 region is CASSQGEKRTNEKLFF. CDR3 DNA: TGTGCCAGCAGCCAAGGGGAGAAGAGGACTAATGAAAAACTGTTTTTT.

J is TRBJ2-5 and V is TRBV6-6; the match to TRBD1 covers 10 bases. The V and J ends lost 6 bases and 2 bases, in that order; junction bases with no gene match: 3. In germline, CDR1 is MNHNY, CDR2 SVGAGI (reference sequence). This CDR3 has 14 residues. The CDR3 DNA sequence: TGTGCCAGCAGCCGGACAGGGGGACAAGAGACCCAGTACTTC. It specifies CASSRTGGQETQYF.

The rearrangement joins TRBV20-1 to TRBJ1-1, with D uncertain. V shed 6 bases and J shed 1 base, with 6 bases lying between them. The CDR3 loop spans 11 amino acids. Germline CDR1 DFQATT, CDR2 SNEGSKA (reference sequence). The CDR3 loop is CSARRNTEAFF. The CDR3 region has the DNA TGCAGTGCCAGAAGGAACACTGAAGCTTTCTTT.

The sample holds one count of this clone. J is TRBJ1-5 and V is TRBV19, with a tentative D call TRBD1 (6 bases). Germline CDR1 LNHDA, CDR2 SQIVND (reference sequence). The length of the CDR3 is 15 residues. V was trimmed by 6 bases and J by 0 bases, leaving 12 bases between them. CDR3 sequence: CASRVQGHSNQPQHF. DNA of the CDR3: TGTGCCAGTAGGGTGCAGGGACATAGCAATCAGCCCCAGCATTTT.

V and J are TRBV5-1 and TRBJ2-2; 10 bases map to TRBD2. The germline CDR1 and CDR2 sequences are SGHRS and YFSETQ. The trim removed 0 bases at V and 6 bases at J, leaving 2 bases unmatched. This CDR3 contains 15 residues. CDR3 amino acids: CASSLDLAGAGELFF. DNA of the CDR3: TGCGCCAGCAGCTTGGATCTAGCGGGGGCCGGGGAGCTGTTTTTT.

The rearrangement uses TRBV19 and TRBJ1-2; TRBD1 aligns across 11 bases. The CDR3 extends over 14 amino acids. The V and J ends lost 6 bases and 4 bases, in that order; junction bases with no gene match: 4. Germline CDR1 and CDR2: LNHDA and SQIVND (reference sequence). CDR3 nucleotide sequence: TGTGCCAGTAGAGGGACAGGGGGAATCTATGGCTACACCTTC. This gives the protein CASRGTGGIYGYTF. Based on the CDR3 plus reference TRBV19 and TRBJ1-2, the full variable domain is DGGITQSPKYLFRKEGQNVTLSCEQNLNHDAMYWYRQDPGQGLRLIYYSQIVNDFQKGDIAEGYSVSREKKESFPLTVTSAQKNPTAFYLCASRGTGGIYGYTFGSGTRLTVV.

The V gene is TRBV4-3, the J gene TRBJ1-1; 7 nucleotides match TRBD1. The CDR3 is 14 amino acids. CDR1 is LGHNA and CDR2 is YSLEER in the germline V gene. The V segment lost 0 bases and the J segment 3 bases; nucleotides outside the gene matches: 1. The CDR3 DNA follows: TGCGCCAGCAGCCAAGAGACAGGGTACACTGAAGCTTTCTTT. It yields the protein CASSQETGYTEAFF.

The chain carries TRBV18 and TRBJ1-3, with D hard to call. V was trimmed by 3 bases and J by 1 base, leaving 10 bases between them. The length of the CDR3 is 15 residues. Germline V gives CDR1 KGHSH, CDR2 LQKENI. In DNA form, the CDR3 reads TGTGCCAGCTCACCCCTCCGACAATCTGGAAACACCATATATTTT. Protein product: CASSPLRQSGNTIYF. The variable domain in full, completed from reference TRBV18 and TRBJ1-3, reads NAGVMQNPRHLVRRRGQEARLRCSPMKGHSHVYWYRQLPEEGLKFMVYLQKENIIDESGMPKERFSAEFPKEGPSILRIQQVVRGDSAAYFCASSPLRQSGNTIYFGEGSWLTVV.

The chain has TRBV7-9 and TRBJ1-2, with 7 bases that match TRBD1. Trimming removed 6 bases from V and 1 base from J; junction bases left unmatched: 2. In germline, CDR1 is SEHNR, CDR2 FQNEAQ (reference sequence). This CDR3 has 13 residues. The DNA for the CDR3 is TGTGCCAGCAGTCACAGGGGTAACTATGGCTACACCTTC. This encodes CASSHRGNYGYTF. Based on the CDR3 plus reference TRBV7-9 and TRBJ1-2, the full variable domain is DTGVSQNPRHKITKRGQNVTFRCDPISEHNRLYWYRQTLGQGPEFLTYFQNEAQLEKSRLLSDRFSAERPKGSFSTLEIQRTEQGDSAMYLCASSHRGNYGYTFGSGTRLTVV.

CDR3 DNA sequence: TGTGCCAGCAGCTTTGGTCACGGCTACAATGAGCAGTTCTTC. This translates into CASSFGHGYNEQFF. The chain carries TRBV7-9 and TRBJ2-1, with unresolved D. The length of the CDR3 is 14 residues. Germline CDR1 is SEHNR and CDR2 is FQNEAQ (reference sequence). Trimming cost V 3 bases and J 3 bases, with 9 bases left between them.

The rearrangement joins TRBV19 to TRBJ1-2, with a weak D call TRBD1 (5 bases). Trimming removed 3 bases at V and 2 bases at J, with 10 bases between. The CDR3 spans 14 residues. The germline CDR1 and CDR2 sequences are LNHDA and SQIVND (reference sequence). The CDR3 here is CASSIGGSNYGYTF. Written as DNA, the CDR3 is TGTGCCAGTAGTATTGGGGGAAGCAACTATGGCTACACCTTC.

Only one count was recorded for this clone. The genes are TRBV6-5 and TRBJ1-2, with D uncertain. The germline V and J ends were trimmed by 0 bases and 3 bases, with 11 bases remaining between them. CDR3 size: 15 residues. Germline CDR1 and CDR2: MNHEY and SVGAGI. As DNA, the CDR3 is TGTGCCAGCAGTTACTCGATTAGGGCATACTATGGCTACACCTTC. Its protein product is CASSYSIRAYYGYTF.

The chain uses TRBV9 and TRBJ1-3; D not certain. The germline V and J ends were trimmed by 0 bases and 0 bases, with 7 bases remaining between them. The CDR3 sequence is 15 residues long. Germline CDR1 is SGDLS and CDR2 is YYNGEE. Here the CDR3 reads CASSVDWSSGNTIYF. The CDR3 DNA follows: TGTGCCAGCAGCGTAGACTGGAGCTCTGGAAACACCATATATTTT.

This clone has just one count. The rearrangement uses TRBV5-1 and TRBJ1-2; tentatively, D is TRBD1 (5 bases). This CDR3 contains 16 residues. Germline V gives CDR1 SGHRS, CDR2 YFSETQ. Deletions cut 3 bases from V and 11 bases from J, with 26 bases between. The chain's CDR3 is CASSSRRARGYQDYTF. The CDR3 DNA reads as TGCGCCAGCAGCTCACGGCGGGCTAGGGGTTATCAAGATTACACCTTC.

The CDR3 DNA sequence: TGTGCCAGCAGCTTAGTCTCGGGTGTGAACACTGAAGCTTTCTTT. As protein: CASSLVSGVNTEAFF. This rearrangement joins TRBV11-2 to TRBJ1-1; D is unresolved. The CDR3 loop spans 15 amino acids. Germline V gene lookup returns CDR1 SGHAT and CDR2 FQNNGV. The V end lost 1 base, the J end lost 0 bases, and 9 bases lay between the germline ends.

This chain joins TRBV7-2 and TRBJ2-3, with 13 positions matching TRBD2. CDR3 size: 19 residues. With 5 bases clipped from V and 0 bases from J, the junction kept 11 bases outside the gene matches. Germline CDR1 is SGHTA and CDR2 is FQGNSA. CDR3 in amino acids: CASSPDRTSGGHSTDTQYF. CDR3 DNA: TGTGCCAGCAGCCCAGACCGGACTAGCGGGGGCCACAGCACAGATACGCAGTATTTT.

V is TRBV10-1 and J is TRBJ1-6; D is undetermined. Germline CDR1 and CDR2: WNHNN and SYGVQD (reference sequence). CDR3 length: 14 amino acids. The germline V and J ends were trimmed by 0 bases and 9 bases, with 9 bases remaining between them. DNA for the CDR3: TGCGCCAGCAGTGAGTCTCGGGTGGGTTCACCCCTCCACTTT. Protein product: CASSESRVGSPLHF.

Here the CDR3 reads CASSKHLGRALNTEAFF. DNA of the CDR3: TGTGCCAGTAGTAAACACCTCGGACGGGCCCTAAACACTGAAGCTTTCTTT. The chain joins TRBV19 to TRBJ1-1; D is uncertain. Deletions cut 4 bases from V and 2 bases from J, with 20 bases between. Germline values: CDR1 LNHDA, CDR2 SQIVND (reference sequence). The CDR3 consists of 17 residues. Full variable domain (rest looked up from reference TRBV19 and TRBJ1-1): DGGITQSPKYLFRKEGQNVTLSCEQNLNHDAMYWYRQDPGQGLRLIYYSQIVNDFQKGDIAEGYSVSREKKESFPLTVTSAQKNPTAFYLCASSKHLGRALNTEAFFGQGTRLTVV.

The chain uses TRBV18 and TRBJ1-5, with D hard to call. The CDR3 runs 14 residues. In germline, CDR1 is KGHSH, CDR2 LQKENI. Trimming removed 3 bases at V and 0 bases at J, with 6 bases between. The CDR3 sequence: CASSPDYSNQPQHF. The CDR3 DNA follows: TGTGCCAGCTCACCCGATTATAGCAATCAGCCCCAGCATTTT. Drawing the rest from reference TRBV18 and TRBJ1-5, the complete variable domain is NAGVMQNPRHLVRRRGQEARLRCSPMKGHSHVYWYRQLPEEGLKFMVYLQKENIIDESGMPKERFSAEFPKEGPSILRIQQVVRGDSAAYFCASSPDYSNQPQHFGDGTRLSIL.

A word on this clone: At one of its ends the junction is not consistent with the germline gene, which may arise from a read error. The chain is built from TRBV5-1 and TRBJ1-3, with 8 bases matching TRBD1. This CDR3 has 14 amino acids. The germline CDR1 and CDR2 sequences are SGHRS and YFSETQ. The CDR3 loop reads CASSLDRAGNTIYF. The CDR3 coding sequence is TGCGCCAGCAGTTTGGACAGGGCTGGAAACACCATATATTTT.

The rearrangement links TRBV7-9 to TRBJ1-2, with 7 bases matching TRBD1. With V trimmed by 0 bases and J by 8 bases, 6 bases remained unmatched. The CDR3 is made up of 14 amino acids. Looked up from germline, CDR1 is SEHNR and CDR2 is FQNEAQ (reference sequence). In DNA form, the CDR3 reads TGTGCCAGCAGCTTAGCGGACAGGCCCGTGGGCTACACCTTC. Residues: CASSLADRPVGYTF.